The 22 T cell receptor beta chains below were found in one sample sequenced in a study of blood T cell repertoires in COVID-19. Sequencing was performed with immunoSEQ multiplex PCR; in TCRdb, only in-frame clones are kept and a portion is missing. The sample has some 97,000 clones, 85% seen once. The specimen was peripheral blood. All receptors come from a man aged 50 or older with active or convalescent COVID-19.

The chain joins TRBV6-5 to TRBJ1-4; D call uncertain. This CDR3 contains 15 residues. Trimming removed 6 bases from V and 7 bases from J, with 18 bases in between. Germline CDR1 and CDR2: MNHEY and SVGAGI. The CDR3 DNA is TGTGCCAGCAGGGGCTCATCTGGGTACGGTGAAAAACTGTTTTTT. Amino acid sequence: CASRGSSGYGEKLFF.

On this clone: Compared with germline, one end of the junction differs, possibly owing to a read error. The CDR3 bases are TGTGCCAGCAGCCCTCTAGCGGGTGCGGGGTATAAGGTCTTC. Its translation is CASSPLAGAGYKVF. The chain is built from TRBV3-1 (or the pseudogene TRBV3-2) and TRBJ2-1; the match to TRBD2 covers 8 bases. The CDR3 is 14 residues long. From germline, CDR1 is LGHDT and CDR2 YNNKEL (reference sequence).

This chain joins TRBV2 and TRBJ1-2; the match to TRBD1 covers 12 bases. Germline CDR1 and CDR2: SNHLY and FYNNEI. The CDR3 loop spans 15 amino acids. V lost 5 bases to trimming and J lost 8 bases; unmatched junction nucleotides: 9. The CDR3 sequence is CASSLLGTGGEGYTF. CDR3 nucleotide sequence: TGTGCCAGCAGTCTATTAGGGACAGGGGGCGAAGGCTACACCTTC.

The chain carries TRBV13 and TRBJ2-7; weak D call: TRBD1 (5 bases). Between the trimmed V and J ends, which lost 0 bases and 3 bases, there was a span of 12 bases. CDR3 length: 15 residues. Germline-derived CDR1 and CDR2 are PRHDT and FYEKMQ (reference sequence). CDR3: CASSLGVGRDYEQYF. DNA for the CDR3: TGTGCCAGCAGCTTAGGTGTGGGCAGGGACTACGAGCAGTACTTC.

The rearrangement uses TRBV5-1 and TRBJ1-1; 7 bases fit TRBD1. J was trimmed by 1 base and V by 0 bases; bases with no gene match: 6. CDR1 and CDR2 from the germline V gene are SGHRS and YFSETQ. This CDR3 comprises 16 residues. The CDR3 is CASSLVLGTANTEAFF. Written as DNA, the CDR3 is TGCGCCAGCAGCTTGGTGCTTGGGACAGCGAACACTGAAGCTTTCTTT.

The genes are TRBV5-4 and TRBJ1-2; maybe TRBD1 (6 bases). V was shortened by 0 bases and J by 2 bases, with 11 bases between the two germline ends. This CDR3 comprises 15 residues. CDR1 is SGHNT and CDR2 is YYREEE in the germline V gene (reference sequence). CDR3 coding DNA: TGTGCCAGCAGCTTGGGTTCAGGGGCAAACTATGGCTACACCTTC. Amino acid sequence: CASSLGSGANYGYTF.

The chain employs TRBV7-8 and TRBJ2-5, with D hard to call. CDR3 length: 15 residues. CDR1 is SGHVS, CDR2 FQNEAQ, per germline. The V gene lost 1 base and the J gene lost 5 bases, with 14 bases spanning the gap. CDR3 DNA: TGTGCCAGCAGCTTAGAGTTCTTGAGTAGCGAGACCCAGTACTTC. Encoded protein: CASSLEFLSSETQYF. The full variable domain, completed using reference TRBV7-8 and TRBJ2-5, is GAGVSQSPRYKVAKRGQDVALRCDPISGHVSLFWYQQALGQGPEFLTYFQNEAQLDKSGLPSDRFFAERPEGSVSTLKIQRTQQEDSAVYLCASSLEFLSSETQYFGPGTRLLVL.

The chain joins TRBV2 to TRBJ2-3, with 7 bases lining up with TRBD2. V lost 6 bases to trimming and J lost 13 bases; unmatched junction nucleotides: 13. This CDR3 has 13 residues. Germline V gene lookup returns CDR1 SNHLY and CDR2 FYNNEI. CDR3 DNA sequence: TGTGCCAGCAGGACGGCTGGGACTATGGAAAAGTATTTT. As protein: CASRTAGTMEKYF. Looking up the rest from reference TRBV2 and TRBJ2-3 gives the full variable domain: EPEVTQTPSHQVTQMGQEVILRCVPISNHLYFYWYRQILGQKVEFLVSFYNNEISEKSEIFDDQFSVERPDGSNFTLKIRSTKLEDSAMYFCASRTAGTMEKYFGPGTRLTVL.

The rearrangement joins TRBV3-1 (or the pseudogene TRBV3-2) to TRBJ2-1; tentatively, D is TRBD2 (5 bases). V was cut by 0 bases and J by 9 bases, with 6 bases left in between. The CDR3 is made up of 12 amino acids. In germline, CDR1 is LGHDT, CDR2 YNNKEL (reference sequence). The CDR3: CASSQEEGEQFF. The CDR3 DNA reads TGTGCCAGCAGCCAAGAAGAGGGTGAGCAGTTCTTC.

The J gene is TRBJ1-4, the V gene TRBV10-2; 7 bases match TRBD1. Per the germline V gene, CDR1 is WSHSY and CDR2 is SAAADI. CDR3 length equals 13 residues. V gave up 10 bases and J gave up 5 bases; unmatched junction bases: 7. CDR3 sequence reads: CAISGGLNEKLFF. As DNA, the CDR3 is TGCGCCATATCAGGGGGTCTGAATGAAAAACTGTTTTTT.

This rearrangement joins TRBV24-1 to TRBJ2-3; D not certain. The germline V gene has CDR1 KGHDR and CDR2 SFDVKD. Trimming pared 3 bases from V and 6 bases from J, leaving 12 bases between. There are 14 residues in the CDR3. CDR3: CATSDDTSEDTQYF. The CDR3 DNA is TGTGCCACCAGTGATGATACCAGCGAGGATACGCAGTATTTT.

V is TRBV2 and J is TRBJ2-7; 8 bases line up with TRBD2. The junction had 8 bases not matched to a gene; V was cut back by 7 bases and J by 0 bases. This CDR3 spans 15 amino acids. Germline lookup yields CDR1 SNHLY and CDR2 FYNNEI. In DNA, the CDR3 is TGTGCCAGCACGTTCGGGGGGGGCCTCTCCTACGAGCAGTACTTC. Translated: CASTFGGGLSYEQYF. The whole variable domain, filled in from reference TRBV2 and TRBJ2-7, reads EPEVTQTPSHQVTQMGQEVILRCVPISNHLYFYWYRQILGQKVEFLVSFYNNEISEKSEIFDDQFSVERPDGSNFTLKIRSTKLEDSAMYFCASTFGGGLSYEQYFGPGTRLTVT.

The chain is built from TRBV13 and TRBJ2-1, with 12 bases identical to TRBD2. This CDR3 contains 16 residues. Trimming cost V 5 bases and J 7 bases; bases outside gene matches: 9. Looked up from germline, CDR1 is PRHDT and CDR2 is FYEKMQ (reference sequence). The CDR3 here is CASSRTSGAKGNEQFF. CDR3 DNA: TGTGCCAGCAGCAGGACTAGCGGGGCCAAGGGAAATGAGCAGTTCTTC.

The gene calls are TRBV12-3 or TRBV12-4 and TRBJ1-1, with D uncertain. V lost 7 bases and J lost 0, with 6 bases in between. The CDR3 runs to 12 residues. CDR3 coding DNA: TGTGCCAGCACCCTAATGAACACTGAAGCTTTCTTT. Its protein product is CASTLMNTEAFF.

The chain links TRBV6-5 to TRBJ1-3; the D is unclear. Trimming pared 6 bases from V and 9 bases from J, leaving 15 bases between. Germline V CDR1 and CDR2: MNHEY, SVGAGI. CDR3 length equals 13 residues. CDR3 region: CASSSPRSGTIYF. CDR3 DNA: TGTGCCAGCAGCTCCCCGCGCAGCGGCACCATATATTTT.

The CDR3 DNA reads TGTGCCAGCAGCCTTCGGACAGGGGGCACCGGGGAGCTGTTTTTT. It translates to CASSLRTGGTGELFF. The gene calls are TRBV11-2 and TRBJ2-2; TRBD1 aligns across 10 bases. The length of the CDR3 is 15 residues. The V segment lost 5 bases and the J segment 4 bases; nucleotides outside the gene matches: 4. Germline-derived CDR1 and CDR2 are SGHAT and FQNNGV.

This chain links TRBV12-3 or TRBV12-4 with TRBJ2-7; D ambiguous. The V end was cut by 6 bases, the J end by 6 bases, with 12 bases between. This CDR3 is built from 12 residues. In nucleotides, the CDR3 is TGTGCCAGCAGGGCCTCCGTGTCCGAGCAGTACTTC. Protein sequence: CASRASVSEQYF.

This clone was seen once. The gene calls are TRBV7-9 and TRBJ2-1, with D maybe TRBD1 (6 bases). The V gene lost 5 bases and the J gene lost 7 bases, with 12 bases spanning the gap. Germline values: CDR1 SEHNR, CDR2 FQNEAQ (reference sequence). The CDR3 sequence is 13 residues long. The CDR3 bases are TGTGCCAGCAGCCCATACACAGGGAATGAGCAGTTCTTC. Translation gives CASSPYTGNEQFF. Full variable domain (outside the CDR3, taken from reference TRBV7-9 and TRBJ2-1): DTGVSQNPRHKITKRGQNVTFRCDPISEHNRLYWYRQTLGQGPEFLTYFQNEAQLEKSRLLSDRFSAERPKGSFSTLEIQRTEQGDSAMYLCASSPYTGNEQFFGPGTRLTVL.

The chain combines TRBV2 with TRBJ1-5; a weak D match, TRBD1 (5 bases). Germline assignment: CDR1 SNHLY and CDR2 FYNNEI. Trimming stripped 9 bases from V and 4 bases from J, with 13 bases between. The CDR3 covers 13 residues. The CDR3 sequence: CASPGDFNQPQHF. The CDR3 nucleotides read TGTGCCAGTCCCGGGGACTTTAATCAGCCCCAGCATTTT.

The CDR3 coding sequence is TGTGCCAGCAGTTACTGGACTAGCGGAGGGGATGAGCAGTTCTTC. Amino acids: CASSYWTSGGDEQFF. The chain recombines TRBV6-2 or TRBV6-3 with TRBJ2-1; TRBD2 aligns across 10 bases. The CDR3 length is 15 residues. CDR1 and CDR2 from the germline V gene are MNHEY and SVGEGT. V lost 1 base, J lost 8 bases, and 5 bases stayed unmatched.

The rearrangement joins TRBV10-3 to TRBJ2-2; 7 nucleotides line up with TRBD1. Germline V gene lookup returns CDR1 ENHRY and CDR2 SYGVKD. The CDR3 is made up of 14 amino acids. The V and J ends lost 9 bases and 2 bases, in that order; junction bases with no gene match: 6. The CDR3 coding sequence is TGTGCCATGAGACAGGGCGGAAACACCGGGGAGCTGTTTTTT. Translated, it gives CAMRQGGNTGELFF.

This clone was counted once. The CDR3 loop reads CASSPTGQVNQPQHF. The CDR3 bases are TGTGCCAGCAGCCCGACTGGACAGGTAAATCAGCCCCAGCATTTT. The rearrangement joins TRBV5-8 to TRBJ1-5, with 7 positions matching TRBD1. Germline V gene sequence: CDR1 SGHTS, CDR2 YDEGEE. The ends lost 4 bases at V and 4 bases at J; junction bases unmatched: 8. The CDR3 loop spans 15 amino acids.